This T cell receptor beta chain was documented in a study of blood T cell repertoires in COVID-19. Measured with immunoSEQ multiplex PCR; TCRdb has only the in-frame clones, and not every one. The sample lists some 150,000 clones; roughly 87% were seen once. This CDR3 is built from 15 residues. Germline CDR1 SGHVS, CDR2 FNYEAQ. Between the trimmed V and J ends, which lost 0 bases and 8 bases, there was a span of 16 bases. The sequence derives from a woman aged 45-60 years with acute or convalescent COVID-19. The V call is TRBV7-6, the J call TRBJ2-5, with unresolved D. The sample taken for sequencing was peripheral blood. The CDR3 protein is CASSLAIGSKRTQYF. The CDR3 nucleotides are TGTGCCAGCAGCTTAGCGATCGGTTCCAAGAGAACCCAGTACTTC.